This entry lists 26 T cell receptor beta chains sequenced from one sample in a study of blood T cell repertoires in COVID-19. Data came from immunoSEQ multiplex PCR; TCRdb stores just in-frame clones and leaves some out. Of some 210,000 clones in the sample, about 83% were seen once. Sequencing input: peripheral blood. The receptors come from a woman between 50 and 59 years old with active or convalescent COVID-19.

The CDR3 nucleotides are TGTGCCAGCAGCGTAGGTTTCGATGGAGGACAGGACACTGAAGCTTTCTTT. This encodes CASSVGFDGGQDTEAFF. V is TRBV9 and J is TRBJ1-1; 7 bases agree with TRBD1. The CDR3 covers 17 residues. Germline CDR1 and CDR2: SGDLS and YYNGEE. With 0 bases clipped from V and 3 bases from J, the junction kept 11 bases outside the gene matches. Together with reference TRBV9 and TRBJ1-1, the CDR3 gives the full variable domain: DSGVTQTPKHLITATGQRVTLRCSPRSGDLSVYWYQQSLDQGLQFLIQYYNGEERAKGNILERFSAQQFPDLHSELNLSSLELGDSALYFCASSVGFDGGQDTEAFFGQGTRLTVV.

The chain employs TRBV28 and TRBJ2-5, with D possibly matching TRBD1 (8 bases). Germline V gene lookup returns CDR1 MDHEN and CDR2 SYDVKM. The CDR3 runs 15 residues. The V and J ends lost 5 bases and 7 bases respectively, with 20 bases between them. The CDR3 DNA reads as TGTGCCAGCAGTCCTGCCGGGACAGGCGGGGGGACCCAGTACTTC. It encodes CASSPAGTGGGTQYF.

Here the CDR3 reads CASSSQTPATAEKLFF. Here the CDR3 DNA reads TGTGCCAGCAGCTCCCAAACGCCGGCGACAGCTGAAAAACTGTTTTTT. This chain joins TRBV5-6 and TRBJ1-4; D may be TRBD1 (5 bases). This CDR3 has 16 amino acids. V shed 3 bases and J shed 7 bases, with 19 bases lying between them. Germline V gene data show CDR1 as SGHDT and CDR2 as YYEEEE.

The chain uses TRBV18 and TRBJ1-1, with D uncertain. V was shortened by 0 bases and J by 0 bases, with 11 bases between the two germline ends. The CDR3 extends over 16 amino acids. Germline V gives CDR1 KGHSH, CDR2 LQKENI. CDR3 bases: TGTGCCAGCTCACCACCCTCTTTGAGGGTGAACACTGAAGCTTTCTTT. Protein: CASSPPSLRVNTEAFF.

The V call is TRBV27, the J call TRBJ2-3; 12 bases align to TRBD2. V shed 6 bases, J shed 1 base, and the junction held 5 bases outside the gene matches. CDR3 size: 16 residues. Germline V CDR1 and CDR2: MNHEY, SMNVEV (reference sequence). The DNA of the CDR3 is TGTGCCAGCAGCCCCCGACTAGCGGGGGGCACAGATACGCAGTATTTT. Protein: CASSPRLAGGTDTQYF.

The genes are TRBV2 and TRBJ1-5; a possible D gene is TRBD1 (6 bases). Trimming left V 11 bases short and J 7 bases short, with 21 bases between. This CDR3 is built from 14 residues. Germline V CDR1 and CDR2: SNHLY, FYNNEI. The CDR3 protein is CAAGGGGGEQPQHF. CDR3 DNA sequence: TGTGCCGCCGGGGGGGGCGGAGGGGAGCAGCCCCAGCATTTT.

The V gene is TRBV6-2 or TRBV6-3, the J gene TRBJ2-7; possible D gene TRBD1, 6 bases. This CDR3 comprises 13 residues. V lost 5 bases and J lost 1, with 9 bases in between. Germline loops: CDR1 MNHEY, CDR2 SVGEGT. The CDR3 protein is CASSKTGSYEQYF. CDR3 nucleotides: TGTGCCAGCAGTAAGACAGGATCCTACGAGCAGTACTTC.

V gene TRBV18 combines with J gene TRBJ2-7; 8 positions agree with TRBD1. Germline lookup yields CDR1 KGHSH and CDR2 LQKENI. With 4 bases clipped from V and 4 bases from J, the junction kept 9 bases outside the gene matches. The CDR3 is 15 residues long. For the CDR3, the DNA is TGTGCCAGCTCACTGGGACAGGCTGTGCTGTACGAGCAGTACTTC. Protein: CASSLGQAVLYEQYF.

The chain combines TRBV7-9 with TRBJ2-6, with TRBD2 as a possible D gene (6 bases). Per germline, CDR1 SEHNR and CDR2 FQNEAQ (reference sequence). The CDR3 covers 16 residues. V was shortened by 5 bases and J by 2 bases, with 13 bases between the two germline ends. CDR3 loop: CASSPTGVPGANVLTF. The CDR3 nucleotides are TGTGCCAGCAGCCCCACGGGGGTCCCTGGGGCCAACGTCCTGACTTTC.

The chain uses TRBV11-2 and TRBJ2-5, with D possibly being TRBD1 (5 bases). Trimming took 4 bases from V and 1 from J, leaving 10 bases between them. The germline V gene encodes CDR1 SGHAT and CDR2 FQNNGV. The CDR3 has 14 residues. CDR3 protein: CASSSWTSQETQYF. Here the CDR3 DNA reads TGTGCCAGCAGCTCCTGGACATCCCAAGAGACCCAGTACTTC.

The chain couples TRBV6-6 to TRBJ2-1, with TRBD2 matching over 13 bases. Losses at the gene ends were 5 bases for V and 8 bases for J; bases not matched to a gene: 21. The CDR3 has 20 amino acids. The germline CDR1 and CDR2 sequences are MNHNY and SVGAGI (reference sequence). As DNA, the CDR3 is TGTGCCAGCAGTCCTAATGCGGGACTAGCGGGGACTTATACTGGGGATGAGCAGTTCTTC. It specifies CASSPNAGLAGTYTGDEQFF.

This clone was detected a few times. This chain connects TRBV7-3 to TRBJ2-2; TRBD1 aligns across 8 bases. The CDR3 is 14 residues long. Germline values: CDR1 SGHTA, CDR2 FQGTGA. V was clipped by 6 bases and J by 2 bases; unmatched bases: 2. The CDR3 loop is CASRQGANTGELFF. The CDR3 nucleotides read TGTGCCAGCAGGCAGGGGGCAAACACCGGGGAGCTGTTTTTT.

The chain is built from TRBV5-1 and TRBJ2-5; D is perhaps TRBD1 (6 bases). V was shortened by 1 base and J by 5 bases, with 15 bases between the two germline ends. The V gene's germline CDR1 is SGHRS and CDR2 YFSETQ. There are 15 residues in the CDR3. The CDR3 DNA is TGCGCCAGCAGCTTGACAGGGAACCTTAGGGAGACCCAGTACTTC. Protein product: CASSLTGNLRETQYF.

This chain connects TRBV4-1 to TRBJ1-4; D is ambiguous. The CDR3 contains 16 residues. Trimming stripped 0 bases from V and 4 bases from J, with 12 bases between. CDR1 and CDR2 (germline): MGHRA, YSYEKL. Here the CDR3 DNA reads TGCGCCAGCAGCCAAGATTTGAGGCGATTTAATGAAAAACTGTTTTTT. Translating it yields CASSQDLRRFNEKLFF.

J is TRBJ1-3 and V is TRBV19, with D possibly being TRBD1 (6 bases). CDR1 and CDR2 from the germline V gene are LNHDA and SQIVND (reference sequence). Deletions cut 5 bases from V and 0 bases from J, with 11 bases between. This CDR3 spans 15 amino acids. The CDR3 loop is CASSLDRTSGNTIYF. The DNA of the CDR3 is TGTGCCAGTAGTCTGGACAGAACCTCTGGAAACACCATATATTTT.

The chain uses TRBV3-1 (or the pseudogene TRBV3-2) and TRBJ2-5; tentatively, D is TRBD2 (6 bases). With 4 bases removed from V and 4 bases from J, the gap between germline ends came to 13 bases. CDR1 is LGHDT, CDR2 YNNKEL, per germline (reference sequence). The CDR3 spans 14 residues. CDR3 region: CASSRDDGRETQYF. CDR3 coding DNA: TGTGCCAGCAGCCGTGATGACGGGAGAGAGACCCAGTACTTC.

This chain joins TRBV7-2 and TRBJ2-6; the match to TRBD1 covers 7 bases. This CDR3 spans 19 amino acids. CDR1 and CDR2 (germline): SGHTA, FQGNSA. V gave up 1 base and J gave up 0 bases; unmatched junction bases: 9. The CDR3 is CASSLVSIQGSSGANVLTF. Written as DNA, the CDR3 is TGTGCCAGCAGCTTAGTCTCGATACAGGGGAGCTCTGGGGCCAACGTCCTGACTTTC.

CDR3 residues: CASAGGVRDEQYF. DNA for the CDR3: TGTGCCAGCGCCGGCGGGGTGCGCGACGAGCAGTACTTC. The genes are TRBV28 and TRBJ2-7; weak D call: TRBD2 (6 bases). The CDR3 runs to 13 residues. The germline V gene has CDR1 MDHEN and CDR2 SYDVKM. V was cut by 8 bases and J by 5 bases, with 16 bases left in between. Complete variable domain (other parts from reference TRBV28 and TRBJ2-7): DVKVTQSSRYLVKRTGEKVFLECVQDMDHENMFWYRQDPGLGLRLIYFSYDVKMKEKGDIPEGYSVSREKKERFSLILESASTNQTSMYLCASAGGVRDEQYFGPGTRLTVT.

This chain connects TRBV9 to TRBJ2-5; tentative D call: TRBD2 (6 bases). CDR3 length: 14 amino acids. V lost 3 bases and J 5 bases, leaving 14 bases between the germline ends. Looked up from germline, CDR1 is SGDLS and CDR2 is YYNGEE. The CDR3 nucleotides are TGTGCCAGCAGCGCCTCAACTAGCATTGAGACCCAGTACTTC. Protein: CASSASTSIETQYF.

This rearrangement joins TRBV10-2 to TRBJ2-5, with 11 bases matching TRBD2. Germline V CDR1 and CDR2: WSHSY, SAAADI. J lost 5 bases, V lost 4 bases, and 6 bases had no gene match. CDR3 length equals 15 residues. The CDR3 bases are TGCGCCAGCAGTGTCCTAGCGGGGGGCGTCGAGACCCAGTACTTC. Protein sequence: CASSVLAGGVETQYF.

V and J are TRBV6-5 and TRBJ2-3; TRBD2 aligns across 7 bases. The CDR3 has 13 residues. Losses at the gene ends were 6 bases for V and 6 bases for J; bases not matched to a gene: 6. Germline CDR1 is MNHEY and CDR2 is SVGAGI. CDR3: CASRAPTSDTQYF. CDR3 DNA: TGTGCCAGCAGGGCCCCGACTAGCGATACGCAGTATTTT.

V gene TRBV19 combines with J gene TRBJ1-1, with 9 nucleotides matching TRBD1. The CDR3 covers 13 residues. J gave up 5 bases and V 6 bases, and 4 bases lay outside the gene matches. CDR1 and CDR2 from the germline V gene are LNHDA and SQIVND (reference sequence). CDR3 nucleotide sequence: TGTGCCAGTAGGGGGACAGGGTGGACTGAAGCTTTCTTT. Translation gives CASRGTGWTEAFF.

A single count supports this clone. In DNA, the CDR3 is TGTGCCAGCAGCTTGGAGGTGCAGGGCCTTTACAATGAGCAGTTCTTC. This sequence encodes CASSLEVQGLYNEQFF. The rearrangement uses TRBV5-6 and TRBJ2-1; TRBD1 might be the D (5 bases). Germline values: CDR1 SGHDT, CDR2 YYEEEE. Trimming pared 0 bases from V and 4 bases from J, leaving 14 bases between. The CDR3 length is 16 residues.

V gene TRBV11-2 combines with J gene TRBJ2-6, with TRBD2 as a possible D gene (5 bases). Germline V CDR1 and CDR2: SGHAT, FQNNGV. V lost 5 bases and J lost 1, with 15 bases in between. CDR3 size: 17 residues. The CDR3 sequence: CASSPIGVGSGANVLTF. The DNA for the CDR3 is TGTGCCAGCAGCCCGATCGGGGTGGGGTCTGGGGCCAACGTCCTGACTTTC.

The CDR3 DNA sequence: TGCGCCAGCAGCTTGGCCCCTAGCGGGGGCTGGGATACGCAGTATTTT. It specifies CASSLAPSGGWDTQYF. The chain joins TRBV5-1 to TRBJ2-3; 10 bases agree with TRBD2. The CDR3 runs to 16 residues. Per germline, CDR1 SGHRS and CDR2 YFSETQ. V dropped 0 bases and J dropped 6; count of bases not matched to a gene: 7.

The chain employs TRBV7-2 and TRBJ2-3, with 7 bases fitting TRBD2. The J segment lost 0 bases and the V segment lost 4 bases, leaving 4 bases of the junction unmatched. The CDR3 has 15 residues. Germline values: CDR1 SGHTA, CDR2 FQGNSA. In DNA, the CDR3 is TGTGCCAGCAGCTCCATGACTAGCAGCACAGATACGCAGTATTTT. It yields the protein CASSSMTSSTDTQYF.